These T cell receptor beta chains were read from a single sample in a study of blood T cell repertoires in COVID-19. Profiled with immunoSEQ multiplex PCR; TCRdb holds only in-frame clones, not every one. The sample has under 300,000 clones, about 80% seen once. Sequences were obtained from peripheral blood. The origin of the receptors is a woman older than 75 with acute or convalescent COVID-19. Both conserved end residues are part of each CDR3. Each record gives: V gene, CDR3 length, J gene, D gene, clone size, CDR3 DNA, CDR3 protein. The D gene is left open where the match is weak. Part of the rows lack a size; the others show once, few, many or a class for expanded clones.

V gene: TRBV27
CDR3 length: 14
J gene: TRBJ1-2
D gene: TRBD1
clone size: -
CDR3 DNA: TGTGCCAGCAGTTTGCGACAGGGCGACTATGGCTACACCTTC
CDR3 protein: CASSLRQGDYGYTF

V gene: TRBV2
CDR3 length: 11
J gene: TRBJ2-7
D gene: -
clone size: -
CDR3 DNA: TGTGCCAGCACCCCAATTTACGAGCAGTACTTC
CDR3 protein: CASTPIYEQYF

V gene: TRBV2
CDR3 length: 13
J gene: TRBJ2-2
D gene: -
clone size: once
CDR3 DNA: TGTGCCAGCAGTACAGGGCGGACCGGGGAGCTGTTTTTT
CDR3 protein: CASSTGRTGELFF

V gene: TRBV7-7
CDR3 length: 14
J gene: TRBJ2-7
D gene: -
clone size: -
CDR3 DNA: TGTGCTAGCAGCACTCCCGGACAGAACTACGAGCAGTACTTC
CDR3 protein: CASSTPGQNYEQYF

V gene: TRBV30
CDR3 length: 13
J gene: TRBJ1-5
D gene: TRBD1
clone size: -
CDR3 DNA: TGTGCCTGGAGTGACAGGGGGGAGCAGCCCCAGCATTTT
CDR3 protein: CAWSDRGEQPQHF

V gene: TRBV24-1
CDR3 length: 14
J gene: TRBJ1-2
D gene: -
clone size: -
CDR3 DNA: TGTGCCACCAGTGATTTGTTGGGGGCTGAGGGCTACACCTTC
CDR3 protein: CATSDLLGAEGYTF

V gene: TRBV28
CDR3 length: 14
J gene: TRBJ1-5
D gene: -
clone size: -
CDR3 DNA: TGTGCCAGCAGTTTTCGGCAGGGTGATCAGCCCCAGCATTTT
CDR3 protein: CASSFRQGDQPQHF

V gene: TRBV28
CDR3 length: 17
J gene: TRBJ1-6
D gene: TRBD1
clone size: once
CDR3 DNA: TGTGCCAGCAGTTTGCGTACAGGGGGCTCCTATAATTCACCCCTCCACTTT
CDR3 protein: CASSLRTGGSYNSPLHF

V gene: TRBV18
CDR3 length: 16
J gene: TRBJ2-7
D gene: TRBD1
clone size: once
CDR3 DNA: TGTGCCAGCTCACTTCAGGGGGCTGTTCCCTCCTACGAGCAGTACTTC
CDR3 protein: CASSLQGAVPSYEQYF

V gene: TRBV7-2
CDR3 length: 14
J gene: TRBJ2-7
D gene: TRBD1
clone size: -
CDR3 DNA: TGTGCCAGCAGCGACAGGGGATTAGGCTACGAGCAGTACTTC
CDR3 protein: CASSDRGLGYEQYF

V gene: TRBV5-4
CDR3 length: 13
J gene: TRBJ1-1
D gene: -
clone size: -
CDR3 DNA: TGTGCCAGCAGCCGCGACAGGAACACTGAAGCTTTCTTT
CDR3 protein: CASSRDRNTEAFF

V gene: TRBV2
CDR3 length: 14
J gene: TRBJ1-2
D gene: -
clone size: few
CDR3 DNA: TGTGCCAGCAGTGATCGGACTTTTAACTATGGCTACACCTTC
CDR3 protein: CASSDRTFNYGYTF

V gene: TRBV6-5
CDR3 length: 13
J gene: TRBJ1-4
D gene: -
clone size: -
CDR3 DNA: TGTGCCAGCAGTCCTGGGGGGAGTGAAAAACTGTTTTTT
CDR3 protein: CASSPGGSEKLFF

V gene: TRBV28
CDR3 length: 15
J gene: TRBJ1-1
D gene: -
clone size: -
CDR3 DNA: TGTGCCAGCAGGATCCTGGGGCAGGTGAACACTGAAGCTTTCTTT
CDR3 protein: CASRILGQVNTEAFF

V gene: TRBV9
CDR3 length: 15
J gene: TRBJ2-5
D gene: -
clone size: -
CDR3 DNA: TGTGCCAGCAGCGCCGGTCCCGGGACATTCGAGACCCAGTACTTC
CDR3 protein: CASSAGPGTFETQYF

V gene: TRBV28
CDR3 length: 14
J gene: TRBJ2-7
D gene: TRBD1
clone size: -
CDR3 DNA: TGTGCCAGCGGGCACGGGACAGTTTCCTACGAGCAGTACTTC
CDR3 protein: CASGHGTVSYEQYF

V gene: TRBV19
CDR3 length: 16
J gene: TRBJ1-4
D gene: TRBD1
clone size: -
CDR3 DNA: TGTGCCAGTAGTATTACGTCGGGACAGGGAAATGAAAAACTGTTTTTT
CDR3 protein: CASSITSGQGNEKLFF

V gene: TRBV6-5
CDR3 length: 14
J gene: TRBJ1-2
D gene: -
clone size: -
CDR3 DNA: TGTGCCAGCAGTTGGTCAGGGGCAGAGTATGGCTACACCTTC
CDR3 protein: CASSWSGAEYGYTF

V gene: TRBV30
CDR3 length: 19
J gene: TRBJ1-1
D gene: TRBD1
clone size: -
CDR3 DNA: TGTGCCTGGAGCCCCCTACGGGTCCAACAGGGGTCTTTGAACACTGAAGCTTTCTTT
CDR3 protein: CAWSPLRVQQGSLNTEAFF

V gene: TRBV5-6
CDR3 length: 13
J gene: TRBJ1-1
D gene: -
clone size: -
CDR3 DNA: TGTGCCAGCAGCTTGAGGGGGAACACTGAAGCTTTCTTT
CDR3 protein: CASSLRGNTEAFF

V gene: TRBV5-1
CDR3 length: 14
J gene: TRBJ2-3
D gene: TRBD1
clone size: -
CDR3 DNA: TGCGCCAGTTTTCTAGGACAGGGCCCAGATACGCAGTATTTT
CDR3 protein: CASFLGQGPDTQYF

V gene: TRBV19
CDR3 length: 16
J gene: TRBJ2-3
D gene: TRBD2
clone size: once
CDR3 DNA: TGTGCCAGTAGTATAGTTAGCGCGGGGGGGCTAGATACGCAGTATTTT
CDR3 protein: CASSIVSAGGLDTQYF

V gene: TRBV9
CDR3 length: 14
J gene: TRBJ2-3
D gene: -
clone size: -
CDR3 DNA: TGTGCCAGCAGCCAGACCCTAGAGACAGATACGCAGTATTTT
CDR3 protein: CASSQTLETDTQYF

V gene: TRBV28
CDR3 length: 17
J gene: TRBJ1-2
D gene: TRBD1
clone size: -
CDR3 DNA: TGTGCCAGCACCACGATTACAGGGGGCCGAGTTAACTATGGCTACACCTTC
CDR3 protein: CASTTITGGRVNYGYTF

V gene: TRBV6-6
CDR3 length: 15
J gene: TRBJ1-4
D gene: -
clone size: -
CDR3 DNA: TGTGCCAGCAGTATAGACACCTCCCTTGGGGAAAAACTGTTTTTT
CDR3 protein: CASSIDTSLGEKLFF

V gene: TRBV6-5
CDR3 length: 15
J gene: TRBJ1-4
D gene: TRBD1
clone size: -
CDR3 DNA: TGTGCCAGCAGTTCTGGGACAGGGGGGGCTGAAAAACTGTTTTTT
CDR3 protein: CASSSGTGGAEKLFF

V gene: TRBV5-1
CDR3 length: 14
J gene: TRBJ2-7
D gene: -
clone size: -
CDR3 DNA: TGCGCCAGCAGCCCGGACCCGGGGGCCTACGAGCAGTACTTC
CDR3 protein: CASSPDPGAYEQYF

V gene: TRBV4-1
CDR3 length: 15
J gene: TRBJ2-5
D gene: -
clone size: -
CDR3 DNA: TGCGCCAGCAGCCAAGAAGGCAGGCAACAAGAGACCCAGTACTTC
CDR3 protein: CASSQEGRQQETQYF

V gene: TRBV7-2
CDR3 length: 17
J gene: TRBJ1-2
D gene: TRBD1
clone size: -
CDR3 DNA: TGTGCCAGCAGCGCCGCCGTACATCTACAGGGGGCGTACGGCTACACCTTC
CDR3 protein: CASSAAVHLQGAYGYTF

V gene: TRBV28
CDR3 length: 14
J gene: TRBJ2-7
D gene: -
clone size: once
CDR3 DNA: TGTGCCAGCAGAGTGGGCAGGGGCTTGGGCGAGCAGTACTTC
CDR3 protein: CASRVGRGLGEQYF

V gene: TRBV4-1
CDR3 length: 15
J gene: TRBJ2-3
D gene: -
clone size: -
CDR3 DNA: TGCGCCAGCAGCCTAGCAGGGTTCCGCACAGATACGCAGTATTTT
CDR3 protein: CASSLAGFRTDTQYF

V gene: TRBV28
CDR3 length: 14
J gene: TRBJ2-7
D gene: TRBD2
clone size: once
CDR3 DNA: TGTGCCAGCCGCACTAGCGGGCGCTCCTACGAGCAGTACTTC
CDR3 protein: CASRTSGRSYEQYF

V gene: TRBV7-9
CDR3 length: 15
J gene: TRBJ1-6
D gene: -
clone size: few
CDR3 DNA: TGTGCCAGCAGCTTGGGGACAACCGATAATTCACCCCTCCACTTT
CDR3 protein: CASSLGTTDNSPLHF

V gene: TRBV7-2
CDR3 length: 14
J gene: TRBJ1-2
D gene: TRBD1
clone size: few
CDR3 DNA: TGTGCCAGCAGGAGAGGAGGGGGCGTGTATGGCTACACCTTC
CDR3 protein: CASRRGGGVYGYTF

V gene: TRBV28
CDR3 length: 15
J gene: TRBJ1-3
D gene: TRBD1
clone size: -
CDR3 DNA: TGTGCCACAGGATTGACGGGACAGGGGGGAAACACCATATATTTT
CDR3 protein: CATGLTGQGGNTIYF

V gene: TRBV11-2
CDR3 length: 14
J gene: TRBJ2-7
D gene: TRBD1
clone size: -
CDR3 DNA: TGTGCCAGCAGCTTGGAAGGGGGCCCTTACGAGCAGTACTTC
CDR3 protein: CASSLEGGPYEQYF

V gene: TRBV28
CDR3 length: 14
J gene: TRBJ1-6
D gene: -
clone size: -
CDR3 DNA: TGTGCCAGCAGCACCCGGGTTACCAATTCACCCCTCCACTTT
CDR3 protein: CASSTRVTNSPLHF

V gene: TRBV18
CDR3 length: 15
J gene: TRBJ2-1
D gene: -
clone size: -
CDR3 DNA: TGTGCCAGCTCACAGGACCAGGGGTCCTACAATGAGCAGTTCTTC
CDR3 protein: CASSQDQGSYNEQFF

V gene: TRBV19
CDR3 length: 15
J gene: TRBJ1-5
D gene: TRBD1
clone size: once
CDR3 DNA: TGTGCCAGTAGGGCATGGGACAGGGCGTATCAGCCCCAGCATTTT
CDR3 protein: CASRAWDRAYQPQHF

V gene: TRBV29-1
CDR3 length: 16
J gene: TRBJ2-1
D gene: TRBD2
clone size: once
CDR3 DNA: TGCAGCGGAAAAGGGACTAGCGGGGAGAGCTACAATGAGCAGTTCTTC
CDR3 protein: CSGKGTSGESYNEQFF

V gene: TRBV6-5
CDR3 length: 15
J gene: TRBJ2-6
D gene: -
clone size: -
CDR3 DNA: TGTGCCAGCAGTCCCACGGGGACTGGGGCCAACGTCCTGACTTTC
CDR3 protein: CASSPTGTGANVLTF

V gene: TRBV2
CDR3 length: 15
J gene: TRBJ1-2
D gene: -
clone size: -
CDR3 DNA: TGTGCCAGCAGCCTAACAGACCAACCATTATATGGCTACACCTTC
CDR3 protein: CASSLTDQPLYGYTF

V gene: TRBV5-1
CDR3 length: 16
J gene: TRBJ1-5
D gene: TRBD1
clone size: -
CDR3 DNA: TGCGCCAGCAGCGTGGGTGGACAGGGGAGCAATCAGCCCCAGCATTTT
CDR3 protein: CASSVGGQGSNQPQHF

V gene: TRBV28
CDR3 length: 12
J gene: TRBJ2-4
D gene: -
clone size: -
CDR3 DNA: TGTGCCAGCAGTTTTATCAAAAACATTCAGTACTTC
CDR3 protein: CASSFIKNIQYF

V gene: TRBV14
CDR3 length: 16
J gene: TRBJ2-2
D gene: TRBD1
clone size: -
CDR3 DNA: TGTGCCAGCAGCCATCGAGGACAGGTTAACACCGGGGAGCTGTTTTTT
CDR3 protein: CASSHRGQVNTGELFF

V gene: TRBV6-2/TRBV6-3
CDR3 length: 19
J gene: TRBJ1-4
D gene: TRBD1
clone size: -
CDR3 DNA: TGTGCCAGCAGCCGTCCCGGGACAGGGTACGGTTCGACTAATGAAAAACTGTTTTTT
CDR3 protein: CASSRPGTGYGSTNEKLFF